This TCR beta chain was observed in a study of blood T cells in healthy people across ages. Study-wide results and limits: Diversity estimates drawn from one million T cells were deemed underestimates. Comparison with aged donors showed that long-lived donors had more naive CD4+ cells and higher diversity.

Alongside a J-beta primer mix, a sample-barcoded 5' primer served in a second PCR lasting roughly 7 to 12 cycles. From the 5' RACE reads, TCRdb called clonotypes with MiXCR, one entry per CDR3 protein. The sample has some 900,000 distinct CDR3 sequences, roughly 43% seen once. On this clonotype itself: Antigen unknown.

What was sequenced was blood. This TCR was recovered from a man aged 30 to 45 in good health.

CDR3 in amino acids: CASSPHPGLPWYF. CDR3 DNA: TGTGCCAGCAGTCCGCACCCGGGACTTCCGTGGTACTTC. The rearrangement links TRBV12-3 or TRBV12-4 to TRBJ2-4; D is perhaps TRBD2 (6 bases). This CDR3 has 13 amino acids. V was shortened by 5 bases and J by 15 bases, with 20 bases between the two germline ends.